This note documents a single T cell receptor (beta chain) sequence. The antigen is not known. The CDR3 extends over 15 amino acids. Germline CDR1 is SNHLY and CDR2 is FYNNEI. The V and J ends lost 2 bases and 0 bases, in that order; junction bases with no gene match: 1. PCR employed 60 Vbeta and 13 Jbeta primers. The data were produced by immunoSEQ multiplex PCR, yet TCRdb's version contains in-frame clones alone and is incomplete. The data show some 150,000 clones, around 79% seen once. This sample was included in a study of cytomegalovirus exposure and HLA in healthy donors. Study results and caveats: CMV serostatus stood as the only immune exposure information on hand.

The TCR originated in a middle-aged man in good health and CMV-seronegative. Sequenced material: PBMCs. The chain joins TRBV2 to TRBJ1-3, with 7 bases identical to TRBD1. This CDR3 reads CASSEWDSSGNTIYF. CDR3 sequence (DNA): TGTGCCAGCAGTGAATGGGACAGCTCTGGAAACACCATATATTTT.